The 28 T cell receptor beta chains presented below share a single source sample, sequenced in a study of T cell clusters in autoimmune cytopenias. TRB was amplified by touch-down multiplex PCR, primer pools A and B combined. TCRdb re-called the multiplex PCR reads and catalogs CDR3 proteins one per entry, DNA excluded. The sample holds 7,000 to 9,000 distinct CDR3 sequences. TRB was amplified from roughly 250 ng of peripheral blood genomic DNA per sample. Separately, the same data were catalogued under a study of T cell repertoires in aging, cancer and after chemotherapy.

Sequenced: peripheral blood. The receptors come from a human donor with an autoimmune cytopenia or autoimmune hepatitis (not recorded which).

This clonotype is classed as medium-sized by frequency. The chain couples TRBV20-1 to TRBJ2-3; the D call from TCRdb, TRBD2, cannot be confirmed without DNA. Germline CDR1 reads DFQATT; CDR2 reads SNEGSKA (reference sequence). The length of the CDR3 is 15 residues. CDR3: CSANPSGRGTDTQYF.

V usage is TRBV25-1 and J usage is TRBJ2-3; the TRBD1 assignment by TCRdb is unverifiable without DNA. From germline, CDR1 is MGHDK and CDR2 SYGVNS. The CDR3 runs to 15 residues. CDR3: CASSADRDSTDTQYF.

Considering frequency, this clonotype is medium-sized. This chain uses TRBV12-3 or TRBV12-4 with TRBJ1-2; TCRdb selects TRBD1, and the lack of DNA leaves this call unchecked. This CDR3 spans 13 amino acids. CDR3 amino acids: CASSSDSDYGYTF.

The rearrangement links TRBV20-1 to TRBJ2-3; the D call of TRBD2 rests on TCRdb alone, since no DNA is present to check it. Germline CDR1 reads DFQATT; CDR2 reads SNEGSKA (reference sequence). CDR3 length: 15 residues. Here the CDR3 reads CSARQAGGPSDTQYF.

The CDR3 sequence: CASRSGTSGRADEQFF. The chain has TRBV6-6 and TRBJ2-1; with no DNA, the TCRdb D assignment of TRBD2 cannot be verified. Per the germline V gene, CDR1 is MNHNY and CDR2 is SVGAGI (reference sequence). The CDR3 has 16 amino acids.

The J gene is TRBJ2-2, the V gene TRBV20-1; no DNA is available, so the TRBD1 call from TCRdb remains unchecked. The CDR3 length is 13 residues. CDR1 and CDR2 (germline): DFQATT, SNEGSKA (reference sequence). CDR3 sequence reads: CSARKGGSGELFF.

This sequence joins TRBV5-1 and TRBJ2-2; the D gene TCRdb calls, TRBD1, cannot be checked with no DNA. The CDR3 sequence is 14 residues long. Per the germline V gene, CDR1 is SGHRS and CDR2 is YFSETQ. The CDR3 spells CASLRDSPTGELFF.

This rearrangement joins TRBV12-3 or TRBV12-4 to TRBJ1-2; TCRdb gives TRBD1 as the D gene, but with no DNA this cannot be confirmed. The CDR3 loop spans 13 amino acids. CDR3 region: CASLFTGSGGYTF.

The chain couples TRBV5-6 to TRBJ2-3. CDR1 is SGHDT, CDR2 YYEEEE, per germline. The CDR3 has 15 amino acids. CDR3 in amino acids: CASSRGSIRTDTQYF.

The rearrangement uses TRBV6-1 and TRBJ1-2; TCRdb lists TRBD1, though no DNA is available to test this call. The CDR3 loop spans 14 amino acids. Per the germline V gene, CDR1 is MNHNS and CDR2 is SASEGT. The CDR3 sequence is CASSGLTGGGGYTF.

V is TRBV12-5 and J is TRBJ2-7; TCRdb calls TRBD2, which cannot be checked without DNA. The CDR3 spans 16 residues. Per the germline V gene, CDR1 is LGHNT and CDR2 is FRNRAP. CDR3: CASGLVQGLAGNEQYF.

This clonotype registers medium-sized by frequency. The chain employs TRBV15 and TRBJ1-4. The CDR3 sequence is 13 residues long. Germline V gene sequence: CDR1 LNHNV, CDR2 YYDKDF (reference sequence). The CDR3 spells CATSRDHREKLFF. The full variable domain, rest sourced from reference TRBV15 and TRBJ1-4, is DAMVIQNPRYQVTQFGKPVTLSCSQTLNHNVMYWYQQKSSQAPKLLFHYYDKDFNNEADTPDNFQSRRPNTSFCFLDIRSPGLGDTAMYLCATSRDHREKLFFGSGTQLSVL.

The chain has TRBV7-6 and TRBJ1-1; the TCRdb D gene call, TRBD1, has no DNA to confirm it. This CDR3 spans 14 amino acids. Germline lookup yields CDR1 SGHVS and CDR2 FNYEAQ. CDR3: CASSPGRVNTEAFF.

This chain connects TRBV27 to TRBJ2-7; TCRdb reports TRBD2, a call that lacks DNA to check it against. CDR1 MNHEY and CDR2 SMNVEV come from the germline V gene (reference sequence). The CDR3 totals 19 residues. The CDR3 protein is CASSLIPPPTSGRGYEQYF.

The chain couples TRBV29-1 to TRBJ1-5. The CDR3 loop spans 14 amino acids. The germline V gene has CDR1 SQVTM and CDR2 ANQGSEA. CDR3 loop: CSVGEGLTNQPQHF. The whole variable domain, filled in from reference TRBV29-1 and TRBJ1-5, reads SAVISQKPSRDICQRGTSLTIQCQVDSQVTMMFWYRQQPGQSLTLIATANQGSEATYESGFVIDKFPISRPNLTFSTLTVSNMSPEDSSIYLCSVGEGLTNQPQHFGDGTRLSIL.

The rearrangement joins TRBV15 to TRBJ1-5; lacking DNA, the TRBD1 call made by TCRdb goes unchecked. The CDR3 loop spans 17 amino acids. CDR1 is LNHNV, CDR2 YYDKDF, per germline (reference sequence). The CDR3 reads CATSRTGEIYSNQPQHF.

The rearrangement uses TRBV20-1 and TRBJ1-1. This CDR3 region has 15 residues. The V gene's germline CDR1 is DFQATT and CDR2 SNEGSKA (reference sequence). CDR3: CSASWGNFVNTEAFF.

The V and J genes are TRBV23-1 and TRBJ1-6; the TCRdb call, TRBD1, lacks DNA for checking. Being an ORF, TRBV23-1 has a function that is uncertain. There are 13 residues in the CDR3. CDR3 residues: CASSRDRESPLHF.

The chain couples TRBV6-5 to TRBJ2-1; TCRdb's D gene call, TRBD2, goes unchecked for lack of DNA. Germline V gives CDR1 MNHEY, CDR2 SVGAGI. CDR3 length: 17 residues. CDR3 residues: CASSYTPASGGHNEQFF.

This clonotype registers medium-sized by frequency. The CDR3 here is CASSYSTGGKSYNEQFF. The V and J genes are TRBV6-5 and TRBJ2-1; TCRdb reports TRBD2, a call that lacks DNA to check it against. CDR1 and CDR2 (germline): MNHEY, SVGAGI. The CDR3 loop spans 17 amino acids.

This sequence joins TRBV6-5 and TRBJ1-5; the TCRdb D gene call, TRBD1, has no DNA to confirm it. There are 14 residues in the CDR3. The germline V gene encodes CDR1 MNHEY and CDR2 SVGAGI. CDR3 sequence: CASSLRTAKEPQHF.

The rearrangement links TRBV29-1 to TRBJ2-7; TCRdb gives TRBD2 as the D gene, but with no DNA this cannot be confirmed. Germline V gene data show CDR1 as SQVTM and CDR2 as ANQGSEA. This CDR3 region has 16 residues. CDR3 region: CSVSGLAGKSSYEQYF.

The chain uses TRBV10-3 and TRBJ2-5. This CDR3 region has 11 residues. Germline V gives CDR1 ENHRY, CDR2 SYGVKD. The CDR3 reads CAISESETQYF.

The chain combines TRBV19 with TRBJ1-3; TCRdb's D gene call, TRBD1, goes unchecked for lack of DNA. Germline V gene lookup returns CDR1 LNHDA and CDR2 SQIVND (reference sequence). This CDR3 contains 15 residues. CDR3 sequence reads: CASSIGAYSGNTIYF.

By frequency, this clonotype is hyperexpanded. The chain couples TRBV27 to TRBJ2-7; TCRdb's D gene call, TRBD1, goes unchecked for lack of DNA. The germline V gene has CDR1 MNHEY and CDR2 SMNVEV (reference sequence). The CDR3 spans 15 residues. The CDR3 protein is CASSPGTVIFYEQYF.

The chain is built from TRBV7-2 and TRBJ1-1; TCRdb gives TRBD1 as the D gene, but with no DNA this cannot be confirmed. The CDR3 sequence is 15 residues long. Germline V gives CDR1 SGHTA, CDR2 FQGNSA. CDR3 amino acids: CASSLGGTVSTEAFF.

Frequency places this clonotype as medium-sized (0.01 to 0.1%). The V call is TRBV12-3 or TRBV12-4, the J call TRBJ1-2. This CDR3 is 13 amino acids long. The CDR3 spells CASSFRAVDGYTF.

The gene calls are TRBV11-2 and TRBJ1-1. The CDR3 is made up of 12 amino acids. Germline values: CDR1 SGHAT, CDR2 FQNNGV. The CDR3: CASSLDGTEAFF.